This T cell receptor (beta chain) was recorded in a study of PD-1 blockade in mismatch repair-deficient tumors. Turning to the study itself: Patients had about 13 mismatch repair-deficient cancer types and were previously treated and progressing.

Notes on the study in general: Tumor-resident clones, often absent from pretreatment blood, expanded after pembrolizumab and then contracted.

The length of the CDR3 is 14 residues. CDR1 SGDLS and CDR2 YYNGEE come from the germline V gene. Deletions cut 4 bases from V and 4 bases from J, with 14 bases between. The repertoire was sequenced with immunoSEQ multiplex PCR; TCRdb's copy has only in-frame clones and lacks some. The sample lists over 100,000 clones; roughly 80% were seen once. This clone was counted once. Its antigen remains unknown. The sequence was collected from an adult with mismatch repair-deficient cancer. The material sequenced was peripheral blood, taken approximately 60 weeks after starting pembrolizumab. The chain carries TRBV9 and TRBJ1-2; the D gene is possibly TRBD1 (5 bases). The CDR3 DNA follows: TGTGCCAGCAGCCCTTCGACAGTCCTCTATGGCTACACCTTC. The encoded protein is CASSPSTVLYGYTF.